This T cell receptor (beta chain) was captured in a study of T cells after posttransplantation cyclophosphamide. Study outcomes and limitations: TRB overlap between skin or GI tissue T cells and blood was limited.

Note on this clone: Its antigen is undetermined.

Profiled with immunoSEQ multiplex PCR; TCRdb holds only in-frame clones, not every one. The sample includes some 66,000 clones, roughly 93% of them seen just once. The sequencing input was PBMCs. The sequence was collected from a woman between 25 and 40 years old in good health and a related stem cell transplant donor.

CDR3 amino acids: CASSLRGSNQPQHF. The CDR3 DNA reads TGTGCCAGCAGCCTCAGGGGAAGCAATCAGCCCCAGCATTTT. This chain joins TRBV6-5 and TRBJ1-5; D might be TRBD1 (6 bases). This CDR3 spans 14 amino acids. The V end lost 6 bases, the J end lost 1 base, and 10 bases lay between the germline ends. Germline lookup yields CDR1 MNHEY and CDR2 SVGAGI.